The 9 T cell receptor beta chains given below trace back to one sample, sequenced in a study of identical twins. TCRdb independently ran MiXCR on the 5' RACE reads; one entry per CDR3 protein. The data show about 660,000 distinct CDR3 sequences, under 9% seen once. The data also belong to a second study, concerning yellow fever vaccine responses in identical twins.

The source material was PBMCs. The receptors stem from a woman between 18 and 29 years old in good health.

This clonotype has a handful of counts. V gene TRBV28 combines with J gene TRBJ2-5; 10 bases agree with TRBD1. The CDR3 covers 14 residues. Germline assignment: CDR1 MDHEN and CDR2 SYDVKM. V was clipped by 5 bases and J by 5 bases; unmatched bases: 5. The CDR3 DNA follows: TGTGCCAGCAGTGAGGGACAGGGGCGGGAGACCCAGTACTTC. Protein product: CASSEGQGRETQYF.

The chain has TRBV7-6 and TRBJ2-5, with D perhaps matching TRBD1 or TRBD2 (5 bases each). Germline CDR1 SGHVS, CDR2 FNYEAQ. The CDR3 is 16 amino acids. V lost 6 bases and J lost 5, with 22 bases in between. For the CDR3, the DNA is TGTGCCAGCAGTCCTCTCCGGGGCTTCCCGGATGAGACCCAGTACTTC. Translated, it gives CASSPLRGFPDETQYF.

The chain has TRBV12-3 or TRBV12-4 and TRBJ1-4; D may be TRBD1 (6 bases). Trimming took off 2 bases at V and 8 bases at J, with 15 bases between the two ends. The CDR3 loop spans 15 amino acids. CDR3 amino acids: CASSLRTKGGEKLFF. CDR3 sequence (DNA): TGTGCCAGCAGTTTAAGGACAAAGGGGGGAGAAAAACTGTTTTTT.

This clonotype was picked up many times. This rearrangement joins TRBV20-1 to TRBJ2-1; D gene ambiguous. This CDR3 is 13 amino acids long. Germline V lookup: CDR1 DFQATT, CDR2 SNEGSKA (reference sequence). V lost 1 base and J 4 bases, leaving 8 bases between the germline ends. The CDR3 nucleotides read TGCAGTGCTAGAGGCGCAGGTTACAATGAGCAGTTCTTC. It is translated as CSARGAGYNEQFF.

This clonotype was counted a few times. The chain couples TRBV5-1 to TRBJ2-1; TRBD2 agrees at 8 bases. Losses at the gene ends were 1 base for V and 2 bases for J; bases not matched to a gene: 2. CDR1 and CDR2 (germline): SGHRS, YFSETQ. The CDR3 loop spans 15 amino acids. In DNA, the CDR3 is TGCGCCAGCAGCTTGCGACTAGCGCCCTACAATGAGCAGTTCTTC. It specifies CASSLRLAPYNEQFF.

CDR3 sequence: CSATIIGTDTQYF. The CDR3 bases are TGCAGTGCTACTATAATAGGCACAGATACGCAGTATTTT. The chain combines TRBV20-1 with TRBJ2-3; D unclear. The CDR3 loop spans 13 amino acids. The germline gives CDR1 DFQATT, CDR2 SNEGSKA (reference sequence). V dropped 4 bases and J dropped 1 base, with 9 bases sitting between them.

This clonotype has just a few counts. The CDR3 sequence is CATSDLWTSVGSLTWEQYF. The CDR3 bases are TGTGCCACCAGTGATTTGTGGACTAGCGTAGGATCTCTAACCTGGGAGCAGTACTTC. The chain couples TRBV24-1 to TRBJ2-7, with 9 bases fitting TRBD2. CDR3 length: 19 amino acids. Germline CDR1 and CDR2: KGHDR and SFDVKD. V lost 0 bases to trimming and J lost 7 bases; unmatched junction nucleotides: 18.

The table lists this clonotype with a few counts. The gene calls are TRBV27 and TRBJ2-3, with 16 bases lining up with TRBD2. Trimming took 4 bases from V and 1 from J; bases not matched to a gene: 5. Germline V gene sequence: CDR1 MNHEY, CDR2 SMNVEV (reference sequence). The CDR3 spans 18 residues. CDR3 nucleotide sequence: TGTGCCAGCAGTTCGGGACTAGCGGGGGGGCGGGGCACAGATACGCAGTATTTT. Protein: CASSSGLAGGRGTDTQYF.

The chain is built from TRBV6-2 or TRBV6-3 and TRBJ2-5, with TRBD2 identical over 7 bases. The germline V gene encodes CDR1 MNHEY and CDR2 SVGEGT. V shed 7 bases, J shed 7 bases, and the junction held 6 bases outside the gene matches. The CDR3 runs 12 residues. CDR3 DNA: TGTGCCAGCATAACTAGCGAAGGGACCCAGTACTTC. As protein: CASITSEGTQYF.